This T cell receptor beta chain is drawn from a study of human T cells and chemical hapten exposure. TCRdb passed the RACE reads through MiXCR, listing each CDR3 protein once. The data show about 300,000 distinct CDR3 sequences, over 5% seen once. Time point in this sample: pre-sensitization, week 0. The treatment: therapeutic diphenylcyclopropenone sensitization with weekly scalp DPC. CDR3 length equals 15 residues. Germline V gene lookup returns CDR1 SNHLY and CDR2 FYNNEI. Trimming cost V 7 bases and J 4 bases, with 17 bases left between them. The starting material was whole blood, obtained in connection with sensitization to the hapten diphenylcyclopropenone (DPC). The origin of this receptor is a woman in her late teens or twenties with alopecia areata. Some clones in this sample may be carry-over from other donors' samples. The rearrangement joins TRBV2 to TRBJ1-5; no reliable D call. The CDR3 DNA follows: TGTGCCAGCAAGTTTTCCGTACGGCCTAATCAGCCCCAGCATTTT. This codes for CASKFSVRPNQPQHF.